The clone carrying this TCR beta chain occurred a few times. Its antigen is unknown. The germline V gene has CDR1 SGHVS and CDR2 FQNEAQ. The CDR3 sequence is 15 residues long. Trimming cost V 0 bases and J 1 base; bases outside gene matches: 1. These data originate in a study of cytomegalovirus exposure and HLA in healthy donors. Primers included in the PCR were 60 Vbeta and 13 Jbeta primers. Data came from immunoSEQ multiplex PCR; TCRdb stores just in-frame clones and leaves some out. The table records more than 110,000 clones, roughly 65% of them present only once. General study points: Highly shared variants forming one cluster were likely a sequencing artifact. In vitro assays verified that a few CMV-associated chains recognized CMV antigens specifically. Most TCR sequences were uncommon, yet certain public TCRs appeared in many donors.

The material sequenced was PBMCs. The origin of this receptor is a woman under 40 in good health and CMV-seronegative. V usage is TRBV7-8 and J usage is TRBJ1-1; TRBD1 agrees at 8 bases. The CDR3 nucleotides read TGTGCCAGCAGCTTAGCGGACAGGGCGAACACTGAAGCTTTCTTT. Its protein product is CASSLADRANTEAFF.